This T cell receptor beta chain was recovered during a study of blood T cell repertoires in COVID-19. Whole-study context: Acute and convalescent COVID-19 specimens originated in the United States, Italy and Spain.

CDR1 and CDR2 (germline): SGHTA, FQGNSA. The length of the CDR3 is 15 residues. The junction had 10 bases not matched to a gene; V was cut back by 5 bases and J by 5 bases. Repertoires were generated with immunoSEQ multiplex PCR, while TCRdb's copy carries only in-frame clones and drops some. The data contain 300,000 to 400,000 clones, 80% to 90% of them singletons. Sequenced material: PBMCs or T cells enriched from blood (not recorded which). The chain recombines TRBV7-2 with TRBJ2-5, with 8 bases aligning to TRBD2. This receptor was identified in a woman aged 40 to 55 with acute COVID-19. As DNA, the CDR3 is TGTGCCAGCAGCCTCAACGGACTAGCCGGGGAGACCCAGTACTTC. Residues: CASSLNGLAGETQYF.